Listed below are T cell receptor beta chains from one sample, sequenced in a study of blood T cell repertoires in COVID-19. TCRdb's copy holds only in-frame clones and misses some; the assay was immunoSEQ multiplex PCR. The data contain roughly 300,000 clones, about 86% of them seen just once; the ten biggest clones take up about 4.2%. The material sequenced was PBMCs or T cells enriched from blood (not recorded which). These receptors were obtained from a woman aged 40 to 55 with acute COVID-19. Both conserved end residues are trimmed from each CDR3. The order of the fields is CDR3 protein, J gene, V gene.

CDR3 protein: ASSQGFGETEAF; J gene: TRBJ1-1; V gene: TRBV4-3
CDR3 protein: ASSRPRENTEAF; J gene: TRBJ1-1; V gene: TRBV4-1
CDR3 protein: ASSFGQGAGELF; J gene: TRBJ2-2; V gene: TRBV7-2
CDR3 protein: ASSLDSFYGYT; J gene: TRBJ1-2; V gene: TRBV6-2/TRBV6-3
CDR3 protein: ASSWGQNTGELF; J gene: TRBJ2-2; V gene: TRBV28
CDR3 protein: ASSTGSSYNSPLH; J gene: TRBJ1-6; V gene: TRBV27
CDR3 protein: ASSQTGTANEKLF; J gene: TRBJ1-4; V gene: TRBV5-4
CDR3 protein: ASSPQPGNTEAF; J gene: TRBJ1-1; V gene: TRBV3-1/TRBV3-2
CDR3 protein: ASSPGGQGANYGYT; J gene: TRBJ1-2; V gene: TRBV13
CDR3 protein: ASSAPQVNQPQH; J gene: TRBJ1-5; V gene: TRBV7-8
CDR3 protein: ASSSTGNNEKLF; J gene: TRBJ1-4; V gene: TRBV28
CDR3 protein: ASSATGSAEAF; J gene: TRBJ1-1; V gene: TRBV9
CDR3 protein: ASSLGSRNYEQY; J gene: TRBJ2-7; V gene: TRBV7-2
CDR3 protein: ASSFQAGGSPLH; J gene: TRBJ1-6; V gene: TRBV7-2
CDR3 protein: ASSSGGAGTDTQY; J gene: TRBJ2-3; V gene: TRBV7-2
CDR3 protein: ASSRGGRGDNEQF; J gene: TRBJ2-1; V gene: TRBV6-5
CDR3 protein: ASSVTPGGFGEQF; J gene: TRBJ2-1; V gene: TRBV9